One and the same sample provided the 13 T cell receptor beta chains below, sequenced in a study of T cells in Graves' hyperthyroidism and ophthalmopathy. Using RNA transcripts as the source, TCR beta CDR3 regions were amplified. First-round RT-PCR of the TCR CDR3 relied on the HTBI primer set. A single record per CDR3 protein comes from TCRdb applying MiXCR to the multiplex PCR reads. The sample carries 500,000 to 750,000 distinct CDR3 sequences, 46% recorded once. Material: peripheral blood or thyroid tissue (not recorded which). All receptors come from a young woman with Graves' hyperthyroidism.

The V and J genes are TRBV9 and TRBJ2-5; 8 bases are shared with TRBD2. Germline values: CDR1 SGDLS, CDR2 YYNGEE. The CDR3 totals 16 residues. Trimming at V came to 0 bases and at J to 5 bases, leaving 9 bases not matched to a gene. The CDR3 loop reads CASSVASAQRGETQYF. CDR3 bases: TGTGCCAGCAGCGTAGCTAGCGCGCAGCGGGGGGAGACCCAGTACTTC.

This clonotype has only a few counts. The chain employs TRBV15 and TRBJ2-7, with TRBD2 matching over 7 bases. The CDR3 is made up of 15 amino acids. Per the germline V gene, CDR1 is LNHNV and CDR2 is YYDKDF (reference sequence). The junction had 11 bases not matched to a gene; V was cut back by 4 bases and J by 5 bases. CDR3 nucleotides: TGTGCCACCAGCAATTTCTGGCGGGAGCTCCACGAGCAGTACTTC. As protein: CATSNFWRELHEQYF.

The chain joins TRBV6-2 or TRBV6-3 to TRBJ1-2; the D is unclear. This CDR3 has 11 residues. Germline V gene lookup returns CDR1 MNHEY and CDR2 SVGEGT. V lost 8 bases to trimming and J lost 1 base, with 5 bases between them. CDR3 in DNA: TGTGCCAGCCAAGATAACTATGGCTACACCTTC. Protein: CASQDNYGYTF.

The CDR3 protein is CSARQGLGANVLTF. CDR3 nucleotide sequence: TGCAGCGCTAGACAGGGGCTTGGGGCCAACGTCCTGACTTTC. The chain couples TRBV29-1 to TRBJ2-6; 8 bases align to TRBD1. The ends lost 7 bases at V and 3 bases at J; junction bases unmatched: 5. CDR3 length: 14 amino acids. Germline values: CDR1 SQVTM, CDR2 ANQGSEA.

The genes are TRBV5-1 and TRBJ1-2; tentatively, D is TRBD1 (6 bases). The CDR3 covers 15 residues. Per the germline V gene, CDR1 is SGHRS and CDR2 is YFSETQ. Trimming removed 0 bases from V and 0 bases from J, with 9 bases in between. CDR3: CASSLAGASNYGYTF. CDR3 DNA: TGCGCCAGCAGCTTGGCGGGGGCTTCTAACTATGGCTACACCTTC.

The chain uses TRBV14 and TRBJ2-5; D unclear. The CDR3 sequence is 13 residues long. V lost 3 bases, J lost 4 bases, and 9 bases lay in between. The germline V gene encodes CDR1 SGHDN and CDR2 FVKESK. DNA of the CDR3: TGTGCCAGCAGCCAGCCACTCCTAGAGACCCAGTACTTC. Its translation is CASSQPLLETQYF. The entire variable domain, with the rest obtained from reference TRBV14 and TRBJ2-5, is as follows: EAGVTQFPSHSVIEKGQTVTLRCDPISGHDNLYWYRRVMGKEIKFLLHFVKESKQDESGMPNNRFLAERTGGTYSTLKVQPAELEDSGVYFCASSQPLLETQYFGPGTRLLVL.

This clonotype was observed a few times. The chain employs TRBV20-1 and TRBJ2-2, with 8 bases identical to TRBD2. This CDR3 contains 12 residues. Germline V lookup: CDR1 DFQATT, CDR2 SNEGSKA (reference sequence). J lost 6 bases, V lost 3 bases, and 0 bases had no gene match. The CDR3 is CSASGRAGELFF. Here the CDR3 DNA reads TGCAGTGCTAGCGGGAGGGCCGGGGAGCTGTTTTTT.

This clonotype appeared many times. The chain joins TRBV10-3 to TRBJ2-7; D is possibly TRBD1 (6 bases). Trimming removed 4 bases at V and 0 bases at J, with 10 bases between. CDR1 and CDR2 (germline): ENHRY, SYGVKD. This CDR3 is 14 amino acids long. Written as DNA, the CDR3 is TGTGCCATCAGTGGGGGGCACCTCTCCTACGAGCAGTACTTC. The encoded protein is CAISGGHLSYEQYF.

In this sample, this clonotype turned up a few times. The chain uses TRBV29-1 and TRBJ2-1; 8 bases line up with TRBD2. This CDR3 contains 14 residues. CDR1 and CDR2 (germline): SQVTM, ANQGSEA. CDR3: CGGVAGHPGNEQFF. Written as DNA, the CDR3 is TGCGGGGGGGTAGCGGGACATCCAGGGAATGAGCAGTTCTTC.

V gene TRBV20-1 combines with J gene TRBJ1-5; no reliable D call. In germline, CDR1 is DFQATT, CDR2 SNEGSKA (reference sequence). V was clipped by 4 bases and J by 9 bases, with 13 bases between them. This CDR3 has 12 residues. CDR3 residues: CSANLASLPQHF. DNA of the CDR3: TGCAGTGCTAACTTAGCGTCGCTGCCCCAGCATTTT.

This chain joins TRBV2 and TRBJ2-7, with 11 bases that match TRBD2. CDR1 and CDR2 (germline): SNHLY, FYNNEI. The CDR3 spans 13 residues. V gave up 5 bases and J gave up 9 bases; unmatched junction bases: 6. This CDR3 is CASSRTSGSGQYF. CDR3 DNA sequence: TGTGCCAGCAGTCGTACTAGCGGGAGTGGGCAGTACTTC.

This clonotype came up a few times. The chain recombines TRBV6-5 with TRBJ1-1; D perhaps matches TRBD1 (5 bases). Trimming pared 7 bases from V and 1 base from J, leaving 16 bases between. The length of the CDR3 is 15 residues. Germline V gene sequence: CDR1 MNHEY, CDR2 SVGAGI. The CDR3: CASIGDLSRNTEAFF. DNA of the CDR3: TGTGCCAGCATCGGGGACCTATCAAGGAACACTGAAGCTTTCTTT.

This clonotype appeared many times. This sequence joins TRBV5-6 and TRBJ2-7, with D maybe TRBD1 (6 bases). Germline V CDR1 and CDR2: SGHDT, YYEEEE. CDR3 length: 14 amino acids. Trimming cost V 2 bases and J 2 bases, with 11 bases left between them. The DNA of the CDR3 is TGTGCCAGCAGCTTACAGGGCTTAACCTACGAGCAGTACTTC. Its translation: CASSLQGLTYEQYF.